This T cell receptor beta chain was retrieved from a study of cytomegalovirus exposure and HLA in healthy donors. Overall study: Sequencing of roughly 180 million T cells in an earlier analysis found roughly 120 million unique TCR beta sequences. Whole-study results and caveats: Data from an earlier analysis indicated that most TCR beta V segments were productive either about 87% or about 30% of the time. A later analysis showed that HLA-associated TCR beta chains had undergone more clonal expansion than equally common others.

On this clone: Its target is unknown.

60 Vbeta and 13 Jbeta primers were used in PCR. Some clones are missing from TCRdb's copy, which holds only in-frame ones; the method was immunoSEQ multiplex PCR. The top ten clones hold 1% to 1.5% of a sample with around 130,000 clones, about 80% of them seen once. Healthy donors of bone marrow made up the group. CDR1 is SNHLY and CDR2 is FYNNEI in the germline V gene. The CDR3 is 15 amino acids. J was trimmed by 7 bases and V by 6 bases; bases with no gene match: 8. The rearrangement uses TRBV2 and TRBJ2-7, with TRBD2 matching over 14 bases. The source of this sequence is a man between 45 and 60 years old in good health and CMV-seronegative. Sequenced input: PBMCs. CDR3 DNA: TGTGCCAGCAGCCGCGGACTAGCGGGAGGAGGTGAGCAGTACTTC. Its protein product is CASSRGLAGGGEQYF.